The 21 T cell receptor beta chains below all came from one sample that was sequenced in a study of blood T cell repertoires in COVID-19. Method: immunoSEQ multiplex PCR; TCRdb's copy keeps in-frame clones and lacks some. This table holds some 220,000 clones, 80% to 85% found once. Source material: peripheral blood. These receptors all stem from a woman in her twenties or thirties who had recovered from COVID-19.

The rearrangement links TRBV6-6 to TRBJ2-5; D not certain. V was clipped by 4 bases and J by 5 bases, with 8 bases between them. CDR1 MNHNY and CDR2 SVGAGI come from the germline V gene (reference sequence). The CDR3 is made up of 12 amino acids. In DNA, the CDR3 is TGTGCCAGCAGTTCACTGGAGGAGACCCAGTACTTC. Encoded protein: CASSSLEETQYF.

The V gene is TRBV30, the J gene TRBJ1-1; D unresolved. The CDR3 runs to 13 residues. Germline-derived CDR1 and CDR2 are GTSNPN and SVGIG (reference sequence). V lost 2 bases, J lost 0 bases, and 7 bases lay in between. DNA of the CDR3: TGTGCCTGGAGTCCTTTTTTGAACACTGAAGCTTTCTTT. This translates into CAWSPFLNTEAFF.

The CDR3 reads CASSQGARNEKLFF. The CDR3 DNA follows: TGTGCCAGCAGCCAGGGGGCACGTAATGAAAAACTGTTTTTT. The gene calls are TRBV14 and TRBJ1-4; maybe TRBD1 (6 bases). V was pared by 3 bases and J by 4 bases, with 9 bases between. The CDR3 runs to 14 residues. CDR1 and CDR2 from the germline V gene are SGHDN and FVKESK.

This rearrangement joins TRBV7-9 to TRBJ2-5; D uncertain. Trimming removed 1 base at V and 10 bases at J, with 7 bases between. CDR3 length: 11 amino acids. The V gene's germline CDR1 is SEHNR and CDR2 FQNEAQ (reference sequence). DNA of the CDR3: TGTGCCAGCAGCTTAGAACGAGGCCAGTACTTC. Translated, it gives CASSLERGQYF.

The chain joins TRBV19 to TRBJ1-5; D is unclear. Germline V gene data show CDR1 as LNHDA and CDR2 as SQIVND (reference sequence). CDR3 length equals 14 residues. V shed 4 bases and J shed 9 bases, with 16 bases lying between them. For the CDR3, the DNA is TGTGCCAGTAGTACGCCGACGGGCCGGGGGCCCCAGCATTTT. Translated, it gives CASSTPTGRGPQHF.

A word on this clone: Mismatch with germline at one junction end may stem from a read error. This sequence joins TRBV7-7 and TRBJ2-3; D is possibly TRBD2 (6 bases). Germline-derived CDR1 and CDR2 are SSHAT and FNYEAQ (reference sequence). The CDR3 totals 15 residues. For the CDR3, the DNA is TGTGCTAGCAGCTTATCGGGCGGGATGGCAGATACGCAGTATTTT. Encoded protein: CASSLSGGMADTQYF.

J is TRBJ1-4 and V is TRBV19; D is unclear. The germline V and J ends were trimmed by 0 bases and 8 bases, with 10 bases remaining between them. CDR3 size: 14 residues. Germline V lookup: CDR1 LNHDA, CDR2 SQIVND (reference sequence). CDR3 loop: CASSIEHGLEKLFF. The CDR3 bases are TGTGCCAGTAGTATAGAGCATGGGCTCGAAAAACTGTTTTTT.

This rearrangement joins TRBV16 to TRBJ1-2; D is uncertain. Germline lookup yields CDR1 KGHSY and CDR2 FQNENV. The CDR3 sequence is 15 residues long. V lost 6 bases and J 3 bases, leaving 17 bases between the germline ends. Written as DNA, the CDR3 is TGTGCCAGCAGTCGGACTCGGACTTATTACTATGGCTACACCTTC. Translated, it gives CASSRTRTYYYGYTF.

The CDR3 here is CASSPLQGSVIGQYF. Written as DNA, the CDR3 is TGTGCCAGCAGTCCGCTTCAGGGTAGTGTGATAGGGCAGTACTTC. The rearrangement uses TRBV28 and TRBJ2-7; D perhaps matches TRBD1 (5 bases). Trimming shortened V by 5 bases and J by 9 bases, and 23 bases separated the two germline ends. The CDR3 has 15 amino acids. Germline CDR1 MDHEN, CDR2 SYDVKM.

The V call is TRBV28, the J call TRBJ2-3; 10 nucleotides align to TRBD2. Per the germline V gene, CDR1 is MDHEN and CDR2 is SYDVKM. The CDR3 totals 17 residues. Trimming removed 7 bases from V and 5 bases from J; junction bases left unmatched: 15. DNA of the CDR3: TGTGCCAGCACCCTGGGGAGACTAGCGGGTTTTGGAGATACGCAGTATTTT. Translated, it gives CASTLGRLAGFGDTQYF.

In its sample, this clone was seen once. The chain is built from TRBV19 and TRBJ2-5; TRBD1 matches at 7 bases. The germline V gene has CDR1 LNHDA and CDR2 SQIVND (reference sequence). The V gene end was trimmed by 8 bases and the J gene end by 6 bases; junction bases not matched to a gene: 9. The length of the CDR3 is 13 residues. CDR3 region: CASGEQGRQTQYF. In nucleotides, the CDR3 is TGTGCCAGTGGGGAACAGGGGAGACAGACCCAGTACTTC.

The chain is built from TRBV19 and TRBJ2-3; no clear D gene. Deletions cut 9 bases from V and 6 bases from J, with 16 bases between. Per the germline V gene, CDR1 is LNHDA and CDR2 is SQIVND (reference sequence). The CDR3 is made up of 13 amino acids. CDR3 coding DNA: TGTGCCAGCCGCCAGGTGGGCTCGGATACGCAGTATTTT. Translation gives CASRQVGSDTQYF.

The gene calls are TRBV6-6 and TRBJ1-1, with unresolved D. Germline assignment: CDR1 MNHNY and CDR2 SVGAGI (reference sequence). The V gene lost 5 bases and the J gene lost 4 bases, with 11 bases spanning the gap. CDR3 length: 13 residues. The CDR3 spells CASSPGSSTEAFF. The CDR3 DNA is TGTGCCAGCAGTCCCGGGTCCTCCACTGAAGCTTTCTTT.

The J gene is TRBJ2-1, the V gene TRBV5-8, with 13 bases that match TRBD2. V was pared by 0 bases and J by 0 bases, with 6 bases of the junction left unmatched. Per germline, CDR1 SGHTS and CDR2 YDEGEE. This CDR3 region has 19 residues. In nucleotides, the CDR3 is TGTGCCAGCAGCTTGGGGCGGACTAGCGGGAGTAGCTCCTACAATGAGCAGTTCTTC. As protein: CASSLGRTSGSSSYNEQFF.

CDR3 residues: CASSLARGDQETQYF. The DNA for the CDR3 is TGTGCCAGCAGCTTAGCCAGGGGGGACCAAGAGACCCAGTACTTC. The V gene is TRBV7-2, the J gene TRBJ2-5; weak D call: TRBD1 (7 bases). Between the trimmed V and J ends, which lost 0 bases and 0 bases, there was a span of 8 bases. This CDR3 is 15 amino acids long. Germline CDR1 is SGHTA and CDR2 is FQGNSA. The full variable domain, with the rest looked up from reference TRBV7-2 and TRBJ2-5, is GAGVSQSPSNKVTEKGKDVELRCDPISGHTALYWYRQSLGQGLEFLIYFQGNSAPDKSGLPSDRFSAERTGGSVSTLTIQRTQQEDSAVYLCASSLARGDQETQYFGPGTRLLVL.

This chain connects TRBV10-2 to TRBJ2-7; possibly TRBD1 for D (5 bases). Trimming took 8 bases from V and 3 from J, leaving 14 bases between them. This CDR3 has 13 residues. CDR1 is WSHSY, CDR2 SAAADI, per germline. CDR3 sequence reads: CASGEGAVYEQYF. DNA for the CDR3: TGCGCCAGCGGGGAAGGGGCTGTCTACGAGCAGTACTTC.

The rearrangement uses TRBV7-9 and TRBJ1-1, with D possibly being TRBD1 (5 bases). The CDR3 extends over 12 amino acids. Trimming pared 5 bases from V and 5 bases from J, leaving 9 bases between. Germline V gene lookup returns CDR1 SEHNR and CDR2 FQNEAQ (reference sequence). The CDR3 sequence is CASSPQGTEAFF. CDR3 DNA: TGTGCCAGCAGCCCTCAGGGAACTGAAGCTTTCTTT. The variable domain in full, with the rest retrieved from reference TRBV7-9 and TRBJ1-1, is DTGVSQNPRHKITKRGQNVTFRCDPISEHNRLYWYRQTLGQGPEFLTYFQNEAQLEKSRLLSDRFSAERPKGSFSTLEIQRTEQGDSAMYLCASSPQGTEAFFGQGTRLTVV.

This clone was counted a single time. The gene calls are TRBV18 and TRBJ2-7, with D perhaps TRBD1 (5 bases). The CDR3 loop spans 13 amino acids. The germline gives CDR1 KGHSH, CDR2 LQKENI. V was shortened by 1 base and J by 2 bases, with 6 bases between the two germline ends. CDR3 amino acids: CASSPQGTYEQYF. CDR3 DNA: TGTGCCAGCTCACCACAGGGGACCTACGAGCAGTACTTC.

This CDR3 reads CASSARTGGNTIYF. The CDR3, as DNA: TGCGCCAGCAGCGCCCGGACAGGTGGAAACACCATATATTTT. The J gene is TRBJ1-3, the V gene TRBV5-1; 7 nucleotides match TRBD1. The ends lost 4 bases at V and 3 bases at J; junction bases unmatched: 4. The CDR3 is 14 residues long. Per germline, CDR1 SGHRS and CDR2 YFSETQ.

The chain carries TRBV10-1 and TRBJ1-6; D not resolved. Germline CDR1 reads WNHNN; CDR2 reads SYGVQD (reference sequence). V dropped 2 bases and J dropped 9 bases, with 11 bases sitting between them. The CDR3 runs 14 residues. The CDR3 sequence: CASSERPRGSPLHF. The CDR3 DNA is TGCGCCAGCAGTGAGAGGCCTCGAGGTTCACCCCTCCACTTT.

The gene calls are TRBV5-5 and TRBJ1-2; the match to TRBD1 covers 8 bases. Germline V lookup: CDR1 SGHKS, CDR2 YYEKEE (reference sequence). The trim removed 4 bases at V and 4 bases at J, leaving 9 bases unmatched. This CDR3 is built from 15 residues. The CDR3 DNA sequence: TGTGCCAGCAGCCCAACGACAGGGGTACCCTATGGCTACACCTTC. This codes for CASSPTTGVPYGYTF.